This TCR beta chain appears in the sequencing data of a study of T-cell reconstitution after alpha-beta-depleted transplantation in children. The study's findings and limits: Several hundred expanded graft clones reportedly gave rise to the alpha-beta T cells present about two months after transplant. One year after transplant, T-cell counts and diversity came mostly from newly produced T cells. Surviving recipient T cells and thymic progenitors underlay high day-60 TCRbeta diversity in some patients.

Unique molecular identifiers were incorporated when the TCRbeta library was constructed. TCRdb fed the PCR reads into MiXCR, producing one record per CDR3 protein. The sample includes a few hundred thousand distinct CDR3 sequences, around 15% of them seen just once. This clonotype was seen a few times. The antigen is unknown. The CDR3 totals 15 residues. V was pared by 7 bases and J by 2 bases, with 6 bases of the junction left unmatched. Material: PBMCs, mostly from graft donor cells, obtained 360 days after TCRalphabeta/CD19-depleted stem cell transplant. The chain is built from TRBV12-3 or TRBV12-4 and TRBJ2-3, with 10 bases aligning to TRBD2. The source of this sequence is a boy younger than two who had a stem cell transplant for Wiskott-Aldrich syndrome, so the T cells may come from the graft donor. CDR3 nucleotides: TGTGCCAGCACCCTACTAGCGGGGCTCACAGATACGCAGTATTTT. It encodes CASTLLAGLTDTQYF.